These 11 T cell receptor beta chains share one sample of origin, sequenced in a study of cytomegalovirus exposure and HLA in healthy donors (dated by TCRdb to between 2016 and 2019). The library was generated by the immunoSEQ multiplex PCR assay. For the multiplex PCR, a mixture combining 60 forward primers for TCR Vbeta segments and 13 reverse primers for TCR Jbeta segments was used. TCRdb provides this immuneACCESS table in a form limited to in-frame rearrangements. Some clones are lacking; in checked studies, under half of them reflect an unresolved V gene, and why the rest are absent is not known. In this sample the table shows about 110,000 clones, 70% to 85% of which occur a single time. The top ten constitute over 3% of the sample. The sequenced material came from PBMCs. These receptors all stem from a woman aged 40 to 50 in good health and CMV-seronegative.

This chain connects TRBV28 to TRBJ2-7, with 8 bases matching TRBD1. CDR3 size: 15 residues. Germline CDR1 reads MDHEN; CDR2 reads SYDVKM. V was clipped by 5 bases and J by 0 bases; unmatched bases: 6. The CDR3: CASSPTGVFSYEQYF. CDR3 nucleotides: TGTGCCAGCAGTCCGACAGGGGTCTTCTCCTACGAGCAGTACTTC. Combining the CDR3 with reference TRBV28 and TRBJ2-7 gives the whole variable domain DVKVTQSSRYLVKRTGEKVFLECVQDMDHENMFWYRQDPGLGLRLIYFSYDVKMKEKGDIPEGYSVSREKKERFSLILESASTNQTSMYLCASSPTGVFSYEQYFGPGTRLTVT.

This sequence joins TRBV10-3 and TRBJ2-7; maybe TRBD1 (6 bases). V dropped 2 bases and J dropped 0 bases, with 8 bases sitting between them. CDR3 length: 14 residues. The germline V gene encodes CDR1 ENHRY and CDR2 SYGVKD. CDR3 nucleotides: TGTGCCATCAGTGAGACAGGGTTCTCCTACGAGCAGTACTTC. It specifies CAISETGFSYEQYF.

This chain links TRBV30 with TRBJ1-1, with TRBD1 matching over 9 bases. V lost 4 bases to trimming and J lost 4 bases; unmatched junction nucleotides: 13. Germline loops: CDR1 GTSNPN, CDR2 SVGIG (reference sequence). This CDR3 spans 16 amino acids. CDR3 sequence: CAWNTAAGTGPTEAFF. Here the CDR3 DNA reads TGTGCCTGGAATACAGCCGCGGGGACAGGGCCCACTGAAGCTTTCTTT.

CDR3 nucleotide sequence: TGTGCCAGCAGTTCTCATAATTCACCCCTCCACTTT. It specifies CASSSHNSPLHF. The chain couples TRBV5-4 to TRBJ1-6; D ambiguous. The germline V gene has CDR1 SGHNT and CDR2 YYREEE (reference sequence). Trimming pared 5 bases from V and 5 bases from J, leaving 5 bases between. The CDR3 is 12 residues long.

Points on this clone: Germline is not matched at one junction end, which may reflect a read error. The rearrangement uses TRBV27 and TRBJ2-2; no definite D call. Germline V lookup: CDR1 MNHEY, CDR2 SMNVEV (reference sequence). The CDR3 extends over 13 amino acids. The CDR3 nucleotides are TGTGCCAGCAGTTCGCGGAACCCCGGGGAGCTGTTTTTT. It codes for CASSSRNPGELFF.

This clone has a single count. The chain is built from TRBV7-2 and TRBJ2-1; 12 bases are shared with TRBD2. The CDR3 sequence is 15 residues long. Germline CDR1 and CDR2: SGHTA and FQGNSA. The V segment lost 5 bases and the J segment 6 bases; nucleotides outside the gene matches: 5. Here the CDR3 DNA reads TGTGCCAGCAGCCTTGGACTAGCGGGGCCCAATGAGCAGTTCTTC. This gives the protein CASSLGLAGPNEQFF.

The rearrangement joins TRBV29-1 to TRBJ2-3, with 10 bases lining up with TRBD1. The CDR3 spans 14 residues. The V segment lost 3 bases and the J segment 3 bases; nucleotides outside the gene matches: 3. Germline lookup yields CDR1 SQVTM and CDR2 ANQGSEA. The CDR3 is CSVEGGQGTDTQYF. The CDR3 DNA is TGCAGCGTTGAGGGGGGACAGGGGACAGATACGCAGTATTTT.

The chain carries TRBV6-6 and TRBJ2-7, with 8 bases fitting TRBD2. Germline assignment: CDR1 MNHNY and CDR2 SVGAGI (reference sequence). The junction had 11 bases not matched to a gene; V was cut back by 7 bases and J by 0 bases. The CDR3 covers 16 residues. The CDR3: CASTAQGRGDSYEQYF. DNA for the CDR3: TGTGCCAGCACCGCCCAGGGGCGGGGGGACTCCTACGAGCAGTACTTC.

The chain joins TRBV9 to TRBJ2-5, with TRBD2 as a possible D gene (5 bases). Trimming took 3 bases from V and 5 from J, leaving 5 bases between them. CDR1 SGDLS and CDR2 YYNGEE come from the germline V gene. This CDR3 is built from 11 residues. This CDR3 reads CASSAGETQYF. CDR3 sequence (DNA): TGTGCCAGCAGCGCGGGGGAGACCCAGTACTTC.

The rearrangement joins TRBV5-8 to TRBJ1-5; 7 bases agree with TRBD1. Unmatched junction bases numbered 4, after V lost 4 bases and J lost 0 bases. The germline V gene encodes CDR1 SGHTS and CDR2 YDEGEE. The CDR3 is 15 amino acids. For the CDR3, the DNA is TGTGCCAGCAGCGGGGACAGCTTTAGCAATCAGCCCCAGCATTTT. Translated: CASSGDSFSNQPQHF. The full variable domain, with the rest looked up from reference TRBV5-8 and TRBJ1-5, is EAGVTQSPTHLIKTRGQQATLRCSPISGHTSVYWYQQALGLGLQFLLWYDEGEERNRGNFPPRFSGRQFPNYSSELNVNALELEDSALYLCASSGDSFSNQPQHFGDGTRLSIL.

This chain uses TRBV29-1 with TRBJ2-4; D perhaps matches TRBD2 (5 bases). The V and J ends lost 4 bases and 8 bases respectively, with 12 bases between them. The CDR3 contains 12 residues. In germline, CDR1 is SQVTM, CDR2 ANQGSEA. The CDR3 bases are TGCAGCGTTGTCCTGGTGGAGGACATTCAGTACTTC. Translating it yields CSVVLVEDIQYF.